The clone carrying this TCR beta chain was counted a few times. Using its own MiXCR run on the 5' RACE reads, TCRdb lists one record per CDR3 protein. The sample shows 30,000 or so distinct CDR3 sequences, over 7% of them seen only once. This specimen belongs to a study of chronic HIV infection and antiretroviral therapy. Source material: peripheral blood. The TCR was taken from an adult who had HIV and had not received antiretroviral therapy, or was an uninfected healthy control (not recorded which).

As DNA, the CDR3 is TGTGCCATCAGTGAAGGACAGGGGAATGAGCAGTTCTTC. Amino acids: CAISEGQGNEQFF. This rearrangement joins TRBV10-3 to TRBJ2-1; 9 nucleotides line up with TRBD1. From germline, CDR1 is ENHRY and CDR2 SYGVKD. The CDR3 is made up of 13 amino acids. V shed 3 bases, J shed 7 bases, and the junction held 1 base outside the gene matches.